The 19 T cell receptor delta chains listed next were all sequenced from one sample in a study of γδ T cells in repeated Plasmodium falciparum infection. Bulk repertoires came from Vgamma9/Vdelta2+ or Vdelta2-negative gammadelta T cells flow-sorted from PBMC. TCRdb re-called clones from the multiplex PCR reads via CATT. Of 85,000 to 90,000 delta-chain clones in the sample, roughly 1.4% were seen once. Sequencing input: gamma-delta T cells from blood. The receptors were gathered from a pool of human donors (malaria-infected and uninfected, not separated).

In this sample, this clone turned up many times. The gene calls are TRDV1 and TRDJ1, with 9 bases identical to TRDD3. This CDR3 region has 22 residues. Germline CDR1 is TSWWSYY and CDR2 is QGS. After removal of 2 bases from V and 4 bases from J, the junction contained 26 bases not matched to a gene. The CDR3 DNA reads TGTGCTCTTGGGGAAGAGTTTCCTAATAAGGGGAGGTATCGGGGATACGACGATAAACTCATCTTT. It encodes CALGEEFPNKGRYRGYDDKLIF.

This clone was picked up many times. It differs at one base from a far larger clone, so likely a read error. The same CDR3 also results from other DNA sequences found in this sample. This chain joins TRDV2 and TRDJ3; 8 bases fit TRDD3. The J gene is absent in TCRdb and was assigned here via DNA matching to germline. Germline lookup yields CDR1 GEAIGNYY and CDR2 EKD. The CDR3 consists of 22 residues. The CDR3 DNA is TGTGCCTGCGACACCGTGTCCCTGGGGGAGACAAACGGGGTCTGGGACACCCGACAGATGTTTTTC. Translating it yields CACDTVSLGETNGVWDTRQMFF.

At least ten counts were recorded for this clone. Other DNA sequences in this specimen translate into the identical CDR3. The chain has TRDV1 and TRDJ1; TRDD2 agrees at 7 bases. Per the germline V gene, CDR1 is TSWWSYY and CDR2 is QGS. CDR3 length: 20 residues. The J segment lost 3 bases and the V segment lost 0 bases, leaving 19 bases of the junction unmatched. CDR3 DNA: TGTGCTCTTGGGGAACTTTCCTACTCCACAAGGGATCCAAAGGCCGATAAACTCATCTTT. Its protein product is CALGELSYSTRDPKADKLIF.

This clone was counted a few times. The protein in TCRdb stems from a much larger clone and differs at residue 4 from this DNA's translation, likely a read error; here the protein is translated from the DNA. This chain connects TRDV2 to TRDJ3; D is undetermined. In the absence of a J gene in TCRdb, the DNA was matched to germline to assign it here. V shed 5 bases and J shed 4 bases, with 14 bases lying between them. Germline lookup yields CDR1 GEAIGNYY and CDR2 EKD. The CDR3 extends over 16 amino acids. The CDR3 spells CACGQMGFWDTRQMFF. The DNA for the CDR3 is TGTGCCTGTGGCCAAATGGGCTTTTGGGACACCCGACAGATGTTTTTC.

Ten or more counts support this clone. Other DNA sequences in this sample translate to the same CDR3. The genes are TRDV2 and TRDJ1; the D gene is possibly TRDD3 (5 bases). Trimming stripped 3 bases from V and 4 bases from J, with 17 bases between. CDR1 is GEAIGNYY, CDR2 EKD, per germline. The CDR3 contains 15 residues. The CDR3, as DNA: TGTGCCTGTGACCCCCTGGGTGCGGGAGACGATAAACTCATCTTT. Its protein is CACDPLGAGDDKLIF.

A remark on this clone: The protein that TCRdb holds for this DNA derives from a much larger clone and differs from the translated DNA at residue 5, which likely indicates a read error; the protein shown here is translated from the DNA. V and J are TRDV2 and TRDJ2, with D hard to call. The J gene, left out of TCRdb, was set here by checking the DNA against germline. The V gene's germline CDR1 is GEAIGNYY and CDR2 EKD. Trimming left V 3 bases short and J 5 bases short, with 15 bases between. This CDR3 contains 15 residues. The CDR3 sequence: CACDAGSGSTAQLFF. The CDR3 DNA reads TGTGCCTGTGACGCCGGTAGTGGGTCAACAGCACAACTCTTCTTT.

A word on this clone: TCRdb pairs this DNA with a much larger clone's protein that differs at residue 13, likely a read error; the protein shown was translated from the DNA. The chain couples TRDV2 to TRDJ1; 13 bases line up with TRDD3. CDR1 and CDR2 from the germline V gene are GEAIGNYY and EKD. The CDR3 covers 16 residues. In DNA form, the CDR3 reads TGTGCCTGTGCCGTACTGGGGGATACGAGCACCGATAGACTCATCTTT. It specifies CACAVLGDTSTDRLIF.

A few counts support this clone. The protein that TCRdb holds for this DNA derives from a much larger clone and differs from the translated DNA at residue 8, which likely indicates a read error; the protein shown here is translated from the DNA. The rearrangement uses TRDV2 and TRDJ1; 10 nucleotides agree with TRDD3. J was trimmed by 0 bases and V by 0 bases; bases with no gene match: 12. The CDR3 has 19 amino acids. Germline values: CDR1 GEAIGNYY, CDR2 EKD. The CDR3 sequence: CACDTGEGGGYGYTDKLIF. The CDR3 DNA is TGTGCCTGTGACACCGGAGAGGGAGGGGGATACGGGTACACCGATAAACTCATCTTT.

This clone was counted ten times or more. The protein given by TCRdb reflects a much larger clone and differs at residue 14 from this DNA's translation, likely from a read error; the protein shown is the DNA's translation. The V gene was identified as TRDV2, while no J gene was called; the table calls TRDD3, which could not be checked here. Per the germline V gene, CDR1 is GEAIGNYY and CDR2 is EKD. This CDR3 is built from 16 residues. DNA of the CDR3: TGTGCCTGTGACTACGCTGGGGGCTATTACACCGATAAACCCATCTTT. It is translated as CACDYAGGYYTDKPIF.

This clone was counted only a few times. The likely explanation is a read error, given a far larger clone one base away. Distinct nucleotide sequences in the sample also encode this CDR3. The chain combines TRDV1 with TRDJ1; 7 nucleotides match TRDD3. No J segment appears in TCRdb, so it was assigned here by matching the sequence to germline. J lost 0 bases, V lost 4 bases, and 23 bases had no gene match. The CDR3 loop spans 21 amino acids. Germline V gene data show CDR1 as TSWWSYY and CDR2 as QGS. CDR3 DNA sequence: TGTGCTCTTGGGGGACGCCTCCACCTGTTATTGGGGGAAAAATACACCGATAAACTCATCTTT. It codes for CALGGRLHLLLGEKYTDKLIF.

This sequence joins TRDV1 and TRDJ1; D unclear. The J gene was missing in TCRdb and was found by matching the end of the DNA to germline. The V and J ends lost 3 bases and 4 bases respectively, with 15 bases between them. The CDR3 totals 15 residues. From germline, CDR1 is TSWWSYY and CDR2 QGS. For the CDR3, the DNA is TGTGCTCTTGGGGAGGTGGGTCCTCGATACGATAAACTCATCTTT. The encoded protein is CALGEVGPRYDKLIF.

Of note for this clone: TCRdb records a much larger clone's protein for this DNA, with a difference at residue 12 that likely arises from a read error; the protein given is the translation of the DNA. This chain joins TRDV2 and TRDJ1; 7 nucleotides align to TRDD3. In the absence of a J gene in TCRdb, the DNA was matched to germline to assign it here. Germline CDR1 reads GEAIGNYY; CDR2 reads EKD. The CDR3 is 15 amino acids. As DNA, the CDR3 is TGTGCCTGTGACCGCGTGATGGGGGACACCGATGAACTCATCTTT. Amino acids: CACDRVMGDTDELIF.

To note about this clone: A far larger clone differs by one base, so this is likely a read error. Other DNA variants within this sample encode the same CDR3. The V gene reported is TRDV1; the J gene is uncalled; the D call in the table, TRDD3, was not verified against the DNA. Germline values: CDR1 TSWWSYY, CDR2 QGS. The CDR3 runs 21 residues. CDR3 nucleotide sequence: TGTGCTCTTGGGGGGGATGTTCCTATCCCGTCAAATTATCGGGGGATTCATAAGCTCATCTTT. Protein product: CALGGDVPIPSNYRGIHKLIF.

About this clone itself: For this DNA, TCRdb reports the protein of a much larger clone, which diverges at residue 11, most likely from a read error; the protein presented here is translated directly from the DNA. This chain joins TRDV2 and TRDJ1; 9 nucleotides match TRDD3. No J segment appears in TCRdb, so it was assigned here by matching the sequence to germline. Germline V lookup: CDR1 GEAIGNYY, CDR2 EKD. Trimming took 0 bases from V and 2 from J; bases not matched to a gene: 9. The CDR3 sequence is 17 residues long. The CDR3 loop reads CACDTVGLGDSTDKLIF. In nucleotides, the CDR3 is TGTGCCTGTGACACCGTGGGCCTGGGGGATTCTACCGATAAACTCATCTTT.

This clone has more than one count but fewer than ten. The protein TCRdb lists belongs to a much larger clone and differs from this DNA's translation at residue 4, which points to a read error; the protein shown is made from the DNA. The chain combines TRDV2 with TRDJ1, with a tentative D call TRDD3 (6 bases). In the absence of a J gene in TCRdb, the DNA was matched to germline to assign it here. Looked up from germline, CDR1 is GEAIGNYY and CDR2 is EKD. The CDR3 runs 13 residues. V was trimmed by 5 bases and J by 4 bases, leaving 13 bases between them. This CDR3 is CACGRLGNDKLIF. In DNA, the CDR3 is TGTGCCTGTGGCCGGCTGGGGAACGATAAACTCATCTTT.

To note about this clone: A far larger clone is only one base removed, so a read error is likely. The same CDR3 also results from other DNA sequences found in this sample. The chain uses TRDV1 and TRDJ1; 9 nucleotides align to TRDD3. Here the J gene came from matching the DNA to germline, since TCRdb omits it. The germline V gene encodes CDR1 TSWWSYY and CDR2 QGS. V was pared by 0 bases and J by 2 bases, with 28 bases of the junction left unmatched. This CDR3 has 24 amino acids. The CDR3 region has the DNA TGTGCTCTTGGGGAACTATTTCACCATCGCACTAAAGAATCCTGGGGGATCCCAACCGATAAACTCATCTTT. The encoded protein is CALGELFHHRTKESWGIPTDKLIF.

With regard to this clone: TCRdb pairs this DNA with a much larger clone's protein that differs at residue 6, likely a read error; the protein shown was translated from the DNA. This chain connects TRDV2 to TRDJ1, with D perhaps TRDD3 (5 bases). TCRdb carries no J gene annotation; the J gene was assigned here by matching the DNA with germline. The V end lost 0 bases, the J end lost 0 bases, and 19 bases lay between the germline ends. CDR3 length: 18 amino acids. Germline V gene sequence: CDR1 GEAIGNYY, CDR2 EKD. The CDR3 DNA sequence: TGTGCCTGTGACACCATGGCGCTGGGACTAGGTTACACCGATAAACTCATCTTT. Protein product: CACDTMALGLGYTDKLIF.

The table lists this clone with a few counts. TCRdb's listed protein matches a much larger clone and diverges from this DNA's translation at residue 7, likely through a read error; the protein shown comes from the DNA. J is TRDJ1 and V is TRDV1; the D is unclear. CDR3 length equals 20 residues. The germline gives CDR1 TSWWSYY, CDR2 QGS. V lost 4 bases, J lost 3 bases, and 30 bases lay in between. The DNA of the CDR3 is TGTGCTCTTGGGGTATTATCCCGTCACCCCAGGGGTCCGAGGGCCGATAAACTCATCTTT. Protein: CALGVLSRHPRGPRADKLIF.

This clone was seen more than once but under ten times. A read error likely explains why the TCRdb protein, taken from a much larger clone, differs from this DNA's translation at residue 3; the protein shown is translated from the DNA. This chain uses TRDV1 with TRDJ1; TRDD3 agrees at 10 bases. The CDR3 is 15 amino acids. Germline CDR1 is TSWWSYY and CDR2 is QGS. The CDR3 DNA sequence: TGTGCTTTTGGGGAAGATGAATGGGGGATACCGAAACTCATCTTT. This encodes CAFGEDEWGIPKLIF.